Detailed here is one TCR beta chain. The target antigen is unknown. The data originate from a study of cytotoxic CD8 clonotypes in ibrutinib-treated CLL. As for the study in general: Among the samples, the mean was approximately 250,000 productive templates and tens of thousands of productive rearrangements. Findings and caveats of the study: Clonality went higher at ibrutinib response and then dropped back toward baseline at progression.

Frozen PBMC stocks contributed roughly 2 micrograms of genomic DNA to the TCR beta libraries. Sequencing was designed to attain a depth spanning 1 in 200,000 to 1 in 1 million T cells. Generated by immunoSEQ multiplex PCR, the TCRdb table keeps only in-frame clones and is missing some. Found here are some 290,000 clones, roughly 80% of them singletons; the top ten hold roughly 7%. The germline V gene has CDR1 SGDLS and CDR2 YYNGEE. Trimming removed 4 bases from V and 2 bases from J; junction bases left unmatched: 10. The length of the CDR3 is 17 residues. The sample in question was PBMCs, obtained before ibrutinib treatment. This rearrangement joins TRBV9 to TRBJ1-4, with 8 bases fitting TRBD1. The receptor comes from a human donor with chronic lymphocytic leukemia. CDR3: CASSPRQGAWTNEKLFF. CDR3 DNA sequence: TGTGCCAGCAGCCCGCGCCAGGGGGCCTGGACTAATGAAAAACTGTTTTTT.